The source of this T cell receptor (beta chain) is a study of spatial heterogeneity in lung cancer. Regarding the study as a whole: The number of expanded tumor alpha and beta chains correlated with mutation number.

Every molecule of TCR cDNA had its own unique molecular identifier. TCRdb passed the 5' RACE reads through MiXCR, listing each CDR3 protein once. Of thousands of distinct CDR3 sequences in the sample, roughly 7% were seen once. In its sample, this clonotype ranks as medium-sized. Its antigen is as yet unknown. The CDR3 is made up of 14 amino acids. V was clipped by 1 base and J by 0 bases, with 6 bases between them. The time point was: sample taken at primary tumor resection. The J gene is TRBJ1-1, the V gene TRBV12-3 or TRBV12-4; D uncertain. The clonotype was recovered from a female donor with early-stage non-small cell lung cancer. Sequencing used lung tumor tissue, obtained at surgery. The CDR3 bases are TGTGCCAGCAGTTTAGGAGGGTTGAACACTGAAGCTTTCTTT. This sequence encodes CASSLGGLNTEAFF.